Presented here are 14 T cell receptor beta chains from one specimen sequenced in a study of blood T cells in healthy people across ages. Using a J-beta primer mix together with a sample-barcoded 5' primer, a second PCR was run for about 6 to 12 cycles. TCRdb ran MiXCR on the 5' RACE reads and lists one entry per CDR3 protein. The sample carries some 730,000 distinct CDR3 sequences, about a fifth recorded once. Sequencing input: blood. The source of these receptors is a man aged 65 to 79 in good health.

The chain employs TRBV10-2 and TRBJ2-1; 8 positions match TRBD1. Matching the DNA end better, TRBJ2-5 makes the J call doubtful. In germline, CDR1 is WSHSY, CDR2 SAAADI. The CDR3 extends over 15 amino acids. The CDR3: CASSDGRGHPETQYF. CDR3 nucleotide sequence: TGCGCCAGCAGTGATGGCAGGGGGCACCCAGAGACCCAGTACTTC.

This clonotype was seen more than once but under ten times. The chain uses TRBV4-1 and TRBJ1-2, with 7 positions matching TRBD1. The CDR3 spans 16 residues. Germline V gene sequence: CDR1 MGHRA, CDR2 YSYEKL. J was trimmed by 4 bases and V by 0 bases; bases with no gene match: 8. CDR3 sequence reads: CASSQEGVRGVYGYTF. CDR3 nucleotides: TGCGCCAGCAGCCAAGAGGGGGTCAGGGGGGTCTATGGCTACACCTTC.

The J gene is TRBJ1-1, the V gene TRBV14; D is ambiguous. The CDR3 has 12 residues. Germline CDR1 is SGHDN and CDR2 is FVKESK. Trimming took 0 bases from V and 7 from J, leaving 6 bases between them. The CDR3 DNA reads as TGTGCCAGCAGCCAAGATTGGGGTGAAGCTTTCTTT. It encodes CASSQDWGEAFF.

This clonotype was picked up many times. The V gene is TRBV20-1, the J gene TRBJ2-3, with D perhaps matching TRBD1 (5 bases). CDR1 is DFQATT and CDR2 is SNEGSKA in the germline V gene (reference sequence). The CDR3 extends over 15 amino acids. V lost 6 bases and J lost 0, with 16 bases in between. The CDR3 DNA follows: TGCAGTGCCAGGGTCAAACGTGCTAGCACAGATACGCAGTATTTT. Encoded protein: CSARVKRASTDTQYF.

In its sample, this clonotype was seen a few times. The chain employs TRBV10-3 and TRBJ1-4, with TRBD1 matching over 8 bases. Germline V gene lookup returns CDR1 ENHRY and CDR2 SYGVKD. The CDR3 sequence is 15 residues long. The trim removed 3 bases at V and 7 bases at J, leaving 7 bases unmatched. CDR3 residues: CAISETTGDAEKLFF. The CDR3 nucleotides read TGTGCCATCAGTGAAACGACAGGGGACGCTGAAAAACTGTTTTTT.

This clonotype turned up a few times. The V call is TRBV18, the J call TRBJ2-3, with 8 bases identical to TRBD1. Germline trimming cut 2 bases from V and 2 bases from J; bases unmatched to any gene: 9. The CDR3 consists of 17 residues. The germline V gene encodes CDR1 KGHSH and CDR2 LQKENI. CDR3 residues: CASSPNLRQGPTDTQYF. CDR3 bases: TGTGCCAGCTCACCAAATTTAAGACAGGGGCCCACAGATACGCAGTATTTT.

Of note for this clonotype: Just one base apart from a much larger clone, this may be a read error. The chain uses TRBV5-1 and TRBJ2-1; TRBD2 matches 10 bases. CDR3 length equals 15 residues. Germline values: CDR1 SGHRS, CDR2 YFSETQ. The CDR3 DNA sequence: TGCGCCAGCAGCGTGCTAGCGGGAGCCTACAATGAGCAGTCCTTC. As protein: CASSVLAGAYNEQSF.

This clonotype came up a few times. The chain recombines TRBV3-1 with TRBJ1-5; D is possibly TRBD1 (6 bases). The CDR3 loop spans 15 amino acids. Germline-derived CDR1 and CDR2 are LGHDT and YNNKEL (reference sequence). With 0 bases removed from V and 9 bases from J, the gap between germline ends came to 15 bases. In DNA, the CDR3 is TGTGCCAGCAGCCAAGATCGGGCGTGGGGGCGGCCCCAGCATTTT. Its protein is CASSQDRAWGRPQHF.

V gene TRBV10-3 combines with J gene TRBJ1-1; D remains ambiguous. Trimming took off 8 bases at V and 1 base at J, with 5 bases between the two ends. This CDR3 is 11 amino acids long. Germline CDR1 and CDR2: ENHRY and SYGVKD. CDR3 DNA sequence: TGTGCCATCGTGGGGAACACTGAAGCTTTCTTT. Translated: CAIVGNTEAFF.

This clonotype was observed a handful of times. V usage is TRBV29-1 and J usage is TRBJ1-5; tentative D call: TRBD1 (6 bases). The CDR3 covers 13 residues. Germline CDR1 SQVTM, CDR2 ANQGSEA. The V end was cut by 4 bases, the J end by 2 bases, with 9 bases between. The CDR3 region has the DNA TGCAGCGTTGTGGGGGGCCGCAATCAGCCCCAGCATTTT. Protein sequence: CSVVGGRNQPQHF.

The J gene is TRBJ1-2, the V gene TRBV12-3 or TRBV12-4; 7 nucleotides line up with TRBD1. The CDR3 has 15 amino acids. J lost 1 base, V lost 5 bases, and 7 bases had no gene match. The CDR3, as DNA: TGTGCCAGCAGTATGGGACAGCAGAGTAACTATGGCTACACCTTC. Amino acid sequence: CASSMGQQSNYGYTF.

This clonotype was found a few times. A much larger clone is a single base away; this may be a read error. The chain recombines TRBV12-3 or TRBV12-4 with TRBJ1-2, with D tentatively TRBD1 (5 bases). The CDR3 consists of 13 residues. The CDR3 coding sequence is TGTGCCAGCAGCGAAGCGGGGACCTATGGCCACACCTTC. Residues: CASSEAGTYGHTF.

The V gene is TRBV19, the J gene TRBJ1-1, with 10 bases identical to TRBD1. Germline CDR1 and CDR2: LNHDA and SQIVND (reference sequence). CDR3 length equals 14 residues. The V gene end was trimmed by 5 bases and the J gene end by 6 bases; junction bases not matched to a gene: 6. The CDR3 is CASSRQGAVAEAFF. In nucleotides, the CDR3 is TGTGCCAGTAGTCGACAGGGGGCAGTCGCTGAAGCTTTCTTT.

This clonotype showed up just a few times. The rearrangement links TRBV7-8 to TRBJ2-5; the match to TRBD1 covers 9 bases. The CDR3 sequence is 15 residues long. Per germline, CDR1 SGHVS and CDR2 FQNEAQ. Trimming at V came to 1 base and at J to 1 base, leaving 1 base not matched to a gene. The CDR3 protein is CASSLDRGRQETQYF. CDR3 in DNA: TGTGCCAGCAGCTTAGACAGGGGGCGCCAAGAGACCCAGTACTTC.